A selection of T cell receptor beta chains follows, all from one sample in a study of cytomegalovirus exposure and HLA in healthy donors. TCRdb's copy holds only in-frame clones and misses some; the assay was immunoSEQ multiplex PCR. The repertoire holds more than 65,000 clones, with about 78% as singletons. Specimen: PBMCs. These receptors were collected from a man aged 18-30 years in good health and CMV-seropositive. Both conserved end residues are part of each CDR3. A D gene is named only where the DNA matches it firmly. Clone sizes are given selectively: once, few, many, or a class where the clone is expanded.

CDR3,DNA,size,length,D,V,J
CASSDSGRSGIQYF,TGTGCCAGCAGCGATAGCGGGAGGAGTGGCATTCAGTACTTC,-,14,TRBD2,TRBV28,TRBJ2-4
CASSVGGPGLQFF,TGTGCCAGCAGCGTAGGGGGTCCAGGGTTACAGTTCTTC,-,13,-,TRBV9,TRBJ2-1
CSVRDRGYEQYF,TGCAGCGTCCGGGACAGGGGATACGAGCAGTACTTC,-,12,TRBD1,TRBV29-1,TRBJ2-7
CASSSLEDTEAFF,TGTGCCAGCAGCTCACTTGAGGACACTGAAGCTTTCTTT,-,13,-,TRBV28,TRBJ1-1
CASSQSSLGGNYGYTF,TGTGCCAGCAGCCAATCGAGTCTGGGGGGTAACTATGGCTACACCTTC,-,16,-,TRBV16,TRBJ1-2
CSVDEAGGHETQYF,TGCAGCGTTGACGAAGCGGGAGGACACGAGACCCAGTACTTC,-,14,TRBD2,TRBV29-1,TRBJ2-5
CASSYLGGKSSYEQYF,TGTGCCAGCAGCTATTTGGGCGGGAAGAGCTCCTACGAGCAGTACTTC,-,16,-,TRBV7-6,TRBJ2-7
CASSLWWEALQGQPQHF,TGTGCCAGCAGCTTGTGGTGGGAAGCCCTGCAGGGCCAGCCCCAGCATTTT,-,17,-,TRBV5-8,TRBJ1-5
CASLNGLGSSYEQYF,TGTGCCAGCCTTAATGGACTGGGAAGCTCCTACGAGCAGTACTTC,-,15,-,TRBV28,TRBJ2-7
CASTKEGAGNQPQHF,TGTGCCAGCACTAAGGAGGGGGCCGGCAATCAGCCCCAGCATTTT,-,15,TRBD1,TRBV6-6,TRBJ1-5
CAIGTSQETQYF,TGTGCCATTGGGACTAGTCAAGAGACCCAGTACTTC,-,12,TRBD2,TRBV10-3,TRBJ2-5
CASRTETNTGELFF,TGCGCCAGCAGGACAGAAACGAACACCGGGGAGCTGTTTTTT,few,14,-,TRBV5-1,TRBJ2-2
CASSLGQLEQYF,TGTGCCAGCAGCTTGGGACAGCTCGAGCAGTACTTC,-,12,TRBD1,TRBV13,TRBJ2-7
CASSFPGTYEQYF,TGTGCCAGCAGCTTCCCGGGAACCTACGAGCAGTACTTC,-,13,-,TRBV13,TRBJ2-7
CATSRDSLAYNEQFF,TGTGCCACCAGCAGAGATTCGCTAGCCTACAATGAGCAGTTCTTC,few,15,-,TRBV15,TRBJ2-1
CASSSPGTTYEQYF,TGTGCCAGCAGTTCTCCCGGGACTACCTACGAGCAGTACTTC,once,14,TRBD2,TRBV28,TRBJ2-7
CASSFAWGAGYGYTF,TGTGCCAGCAGTTTTGCATGGGGCGCAGGCTATGGCTACACCTTC,-,15,-,TRBV28,TRBJ1-2
CASSFYPSGDYEQYF,TGTGCCAGCAGCTTTTACCCTAGCGGAGACTACGAGCAGTACTTC,-,15,TRBD2,TRBV7-2,TRBJ2-7
CSVSQGTGNTIYF,TGCAGCGTATCACAGGGGACTGGAAACACCATATATTTT,-,13,TRBD1,TRBV29-1,TRBJ1-3
CASSHARTSVETQYF,TGTGCCAGCAGCCACGCACGGACTAGCGTGGAGACCCAGTACTTC,-,15,TRBD2,TRBV4-2,TRBJ2-5
CAISYSPGGYTF,TGTGCCATCAGTTACAGTCCGGGAGGCTACACCTTC,-,12,-,TRBV10-3,TRBJ1-2
CASSPPTSGSNEKLFF,TGTGCCAGCAGCCCGCCGACTTCGGGAAGTAATGAAAAACTGTTTTTT,-,16,-,TRBV9,TRBJ1-4
CASSQGASNQPQHF,TGTGCCAGCAGCCAAGGGGCTAGCAATCAGCCCCAGCATTTT,-,14,-,TRBV11-2,TRBJ1-5
CASSFPTSGMGREQFF,TGTGCCAGCAGCTTCCCGACTAGCGGGATGGGACGTGAGCAGTTCTTC,-,16,TRBD2,TRBV5-4,TRBJ2-1
CAISTTGTGANVLTF,TGTGCCATCAGTACTACAGGGACTGGGGCCAACGTCCTGACTTTC,-,15,-,TRBV10-3,TRBJ2-6
CASSLGGVLSYNEQFF,TGTGCCAGCAGCTTAGGAGGGGTATTATCCTACAATGAGCAGTTCTTC,-,16,-,TRBV13,TRBJ2-1
CASSLSSGRDTQYF,TGTGCCAGCAGTCTATCTAGCGGGAGAGATACGCAGTATTTT,-,14,TRBD2,TRBV28,TRBJ2-3
CASSPDSSNQPQHF,TGTGCCAGCAGCCCAGACAGTTCCAATCAGCCCCAGCATTTT,few,14,-,TRBV7-8,TRBJ1-5
CASGTPYSNQPQHF,TGTGCCAGCGGGACTCCATATAGCAATCAGCCCCAGCATTTT,-,14,-,TRBV28,TRBJ1-5
CASGVFRDRAYEQYF,TGTGCCAGCGGGGTCTTTCGGGACAGAGCCTACGAGCAGTACTTC,-,15,TRBD1,TRBV6-6,TRBJ2-7
CASSPRGGNQPQHF,TGTGCCAGCAGTCCTCGCGGGGGTAATCAGCCCCAGCATTTT,few,14,-,TRBV6-5,TRBJ1-5
CASSQTGGWSQPQHF,TGTGCCAGCAGCCAAACAGGGGGCTGGAGTCAGCCCCAGCATTTT,once,15,TRBD1,TRBV5-8,TRBJ1-5
CASGTSAIFPYEQYF,TGTGCCAGCGGGACTAGCGCAATTTTTCCCTACGAGCAGTACTTC,-,15,TRBD2,TRBV6-6,TRBJ2-7